What follows is one T cell receptor (beta chain) and its context. Its antigen remains unknown. The data derive from a study of cytomegalovirus exposure and HLA in healthy donors. The data were produced by immunoSEQ multiplex PCR, yet TCRdb's version contains in-frame clones alone and is incomplete. The repertoire holds about 170,000 clones, under 90% seen once, with approximately 10% in the top ten. Study-level findings and limits: In vitro work confirmed that three CMV-associated chains recognize CMV antigens.

Sample: PBMCs. This TCR was sampled from a woman younger than 30 in good health and CMV-seropositive.

Here the CDR3 reads CASSYPTGGTEAFF. In DNA, the CDR3 is TGTGCCAGCAGTTACCCGACAGGGGGTACTGAAGCTTTCTTT. The chain recombines TRBV7-6 with TRBJ1-1; 9 positions match TRBD1. Germline loops: CDR1 SGHVS, CDR2 FNYEAQ. This CDR3 is 14 amino acids long. V lost 6 bases to trimming and J lost 5 bases; unmatched junction nucleotides: 7.